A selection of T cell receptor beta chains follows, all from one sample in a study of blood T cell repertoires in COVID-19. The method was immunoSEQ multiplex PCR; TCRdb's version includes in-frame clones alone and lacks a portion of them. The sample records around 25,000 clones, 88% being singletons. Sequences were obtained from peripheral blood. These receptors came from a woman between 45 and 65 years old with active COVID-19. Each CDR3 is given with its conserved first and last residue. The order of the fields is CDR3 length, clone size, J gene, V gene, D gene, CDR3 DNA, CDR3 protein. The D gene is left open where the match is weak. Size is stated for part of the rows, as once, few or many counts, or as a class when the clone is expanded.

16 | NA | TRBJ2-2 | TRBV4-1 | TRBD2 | TGCGCCAGCAGTATAGTCGGGAGGGCCGTCGCCGGGGAGCTGTTTTTT | CASSIVGRAVAGELFF
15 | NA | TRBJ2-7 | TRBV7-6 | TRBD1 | TGTGCCAGCAGCCGAAGGGGACAGGGGGCTTACGAGCAGTACTTC | CASSRRGQGAYEQYF
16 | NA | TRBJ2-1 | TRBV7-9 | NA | TGTGCCAGCAGCTTAGCGCTCGCGGGGTCCTACAATGAGCAGTTCTTC | CASSLALAGSYNEQFF
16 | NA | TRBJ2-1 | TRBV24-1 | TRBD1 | TGTGCCACCAGTGATTCCGCGCCCGGGACAGGGAATGAGCAGTTCTTC | CATSDSAPGTGNEQFF
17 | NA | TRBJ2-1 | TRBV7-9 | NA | TGTGCCAGCAGCCCCAAAACGACCCCGGGCTCCTACAATGAGCAGTTCTTC | CASSPKTTPGSYNEQFF
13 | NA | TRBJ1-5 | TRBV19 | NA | TGTGCCAGTAGTAGGGGCGGGCGGGGGTCCCAGCATTTT | CASSRGGRGSQHF
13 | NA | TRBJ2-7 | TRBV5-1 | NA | TGCGCCAGCAGCGGGGTGGAGGGCTACGAGCAGTACTTC | CASSGVEGYEQYF
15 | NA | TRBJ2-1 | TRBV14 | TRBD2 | TGTGCCAGCAGCCATCTCGGGACTAACGACAATGAGCAGTTCTTC | CASSHLGTNDNEQFF
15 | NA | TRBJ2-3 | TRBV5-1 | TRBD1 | TGCGCCAGCAGCTCGGAGCCGGGACAGAGTTATACGCAGTATTTT | CASSSEPGQSYTQYF
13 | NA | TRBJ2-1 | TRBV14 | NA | TGTGCCAGCAGCCAGCAGCGCCACAATGAGCAGTTCTTC | CASSQQRHNEQFF
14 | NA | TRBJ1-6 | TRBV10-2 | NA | TGCGCCAGCAGTGAGTCGCGCGGGGATTCACCCCTCCACTTT | CASSESRGDSPLHF
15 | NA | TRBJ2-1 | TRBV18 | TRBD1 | TGTGCCAGCTCATCCACGGACAGGGGCTACAATGAGCAGTTCTTC | CASSSTDRGYNEQFF
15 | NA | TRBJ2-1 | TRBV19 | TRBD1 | TGTGCCAGTTGCAAGGGACAGGGGTTTTACAATGAGCAGTTCTTC | CASCKGQGFYNEQFF
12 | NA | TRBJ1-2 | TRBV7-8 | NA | TGTGCCAGCAGCCTAGAGCTAGGAGGCTACACCTTC | CASSLELGGYTF
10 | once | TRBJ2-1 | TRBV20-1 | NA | TGCAGTGCTAGTGAGCGGGAGCAGTTCTTC | CSASEREQFF
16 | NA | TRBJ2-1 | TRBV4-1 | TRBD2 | TGCGCCAGCAGCCAAGATCCCGGGGGGGGTGGCAATGAGCAGTTCTTC | CASSQDPGGGGNEQFF
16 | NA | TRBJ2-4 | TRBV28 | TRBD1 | TGTGCCAGCAGATCGCCGACAGGGGGCCGTATGGACATTCAGTACTTC | CASRSPTGGRMDIQYF
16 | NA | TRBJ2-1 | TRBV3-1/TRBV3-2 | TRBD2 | TGTGCCAGCAGCCAAGAGGGGCCTCTAGCGGGAGATGAGCAGTTCTTC | CASSQEGPLAGDEQFF
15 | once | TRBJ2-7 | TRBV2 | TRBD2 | TGTGCCAGCAAGGGGGGCAGCGGGAGGTCCTACGAGCAGTACTTC | CASKGGSGRSYEQYF
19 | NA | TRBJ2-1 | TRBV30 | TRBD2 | TGTGCCTGTCCAGATCTGGAGGTTCTAGCGGCCCGTACCTACAATGAGCAGTTCTTC | CACPDLEVLAARTYNEQFF
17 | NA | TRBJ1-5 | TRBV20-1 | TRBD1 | TGCAGTGCTAGTAACGGGGGCGACAGGGGGCTAGGACAGCCCCAGCATTTT | CSASNGGDRGLGQPQHF
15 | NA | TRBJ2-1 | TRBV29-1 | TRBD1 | TGCAGCGTTGAAGATCGGGACAGGACGTACAATGAGCAGTTCTTC | CSVEDRDRTYNEQFF
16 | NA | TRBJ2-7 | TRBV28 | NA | TGTGCCAGCATCTTAAGGGGGTCCCCCCCTCTCTACGAGCAGTACTTC | CASILRGSPPLYEQYF
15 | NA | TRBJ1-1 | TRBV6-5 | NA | TGTGCCAGCCAACTACAGGTGGTGACGAACACTGAAGCTTTCTTT | CASQLQVVTNTEAFF
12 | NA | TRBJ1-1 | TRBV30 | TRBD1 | TGTGCCTGGAGTCGACAGGGAACTGAAGCTTTCTTT | CAWSRQGTEAFF
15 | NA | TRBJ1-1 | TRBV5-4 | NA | TGTGCCAGCAGCTTGGACAGGGAAGGGTACACTGAAGCTTTCTTT | CASSLDREGYTEAFF
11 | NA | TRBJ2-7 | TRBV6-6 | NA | TGTGCCAGCAGTTATCGGTACGAGCAGTACTTC | CASSYRYEQYF
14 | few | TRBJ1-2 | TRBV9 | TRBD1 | TGTGCCAGCAGCGTAGTGGACAGGGGGCCTGGCTACACCTTC | CASSVVDRGPGYTF
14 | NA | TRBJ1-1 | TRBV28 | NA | TGTGCCAGCAGTTCGACAGCCACACTGACTGAAGCTTTCTTT | CASSSTATLTEAFF
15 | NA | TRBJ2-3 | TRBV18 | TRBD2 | TGTGCCAGCTCACCACCGGGACTACGCACAGATACGCAGTATTTT | CASSPPGLRTDTQYF
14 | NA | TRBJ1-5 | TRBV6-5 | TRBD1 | TGTGCCAGCAGGGATGGACAGGAAAATCAGCCCCAGCATTTT | CASRDGQENQPQHF
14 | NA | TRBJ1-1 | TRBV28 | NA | TGTGCCAGCAGCCGACAGATCTTAGGCACTGAAGCTTTCTTT | CASSRQILGTEAFF
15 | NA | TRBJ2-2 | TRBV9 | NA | TGTGCCAGCAGCGTAGGAGCCTCAGGGCCCGGGGAGCTGTTTTTT | CASSVGASGPGELFF
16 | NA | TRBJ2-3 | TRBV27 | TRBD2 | TGTGCCAGCAGTTTATATCGCGGGAGAGGAAGAGATACGCAGTATTTT | CASSLYRGRGRDTQYF
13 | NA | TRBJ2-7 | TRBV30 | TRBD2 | TGTGCCTGGAGTGTACTGGGGGGGGACGAGCAGTACTTC | CAWSVLGGDEQYF
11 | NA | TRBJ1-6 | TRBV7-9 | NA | TGTGCCAGCAGCGTAGAGGGGGCCCTCCACTTT | CASSVEGALHF
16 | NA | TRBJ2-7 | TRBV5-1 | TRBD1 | TGCGCCAGCCGACCCGGAGGGACAGGGGTTACCTACGAGCAGTACTTC | CASRPGGTGVTYEQYF
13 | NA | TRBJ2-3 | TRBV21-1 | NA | TGTGCCAGCAGCAATGGGGACAGAGATACGCAGTATTTT | CASSNGDRDTQYF
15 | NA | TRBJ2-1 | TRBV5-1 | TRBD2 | TGCGCCAGCAGCTTGAGGGCGGGAGGGTTAAATGAGCAGTTCTTC | CASSLRAGGLNEQFF
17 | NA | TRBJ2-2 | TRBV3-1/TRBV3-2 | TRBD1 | TGTGCCAGCACTTCGGGGGACAGGGGGCTGCACACCGGGGAGCTGTTTTTT | CASTSGDRGLHTGELFF
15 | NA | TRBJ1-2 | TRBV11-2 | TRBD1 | TGTGCCAGCAGCTTGGGGACAGGGGGAGACTATGGCTACACCTTC | CASSLGTGGDYGYTF
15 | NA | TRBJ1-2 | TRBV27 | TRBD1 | TGTGCCAGCAGTTTTGGGACAGGCTCCGTGAGGGGCTACACCTTC | CASSFGTGSVRGYTF
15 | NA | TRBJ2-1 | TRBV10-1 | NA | TGCGCCAGCAGTGCCCCCATGAGCTCCTACAATGAGCAGTTCTTC | CASSAPMSSYNEQFF
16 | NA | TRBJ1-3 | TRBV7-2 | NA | TGTGCCAGCAGCTTAGCCTCAGGGGTTCTTGGAAACACCATATATTTT | CASSLASGVLGNTIYF
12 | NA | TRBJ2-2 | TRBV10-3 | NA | TGTGCCATCAGGCCGGGGGCCGGGGAGCTGTTTTTT | CAIRPGAGELFF
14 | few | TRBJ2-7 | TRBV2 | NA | TGTGCCAGCAGTGAGAGGGAACGCGTTCACGAGCAGTACTTC | CASSERERVHEQYF
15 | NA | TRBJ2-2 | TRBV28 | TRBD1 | TGTGCCAGCAGTTGGGGGACAGGCCTGTCCGGGGAGCTGTTTTTT | CASSWGTGLSGELFF
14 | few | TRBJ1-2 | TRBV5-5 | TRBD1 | TGTGCCAGCAGCTTGCAGGGGGTGGACTATGGCTACACCTTC | CASSLQGVDYGYTF
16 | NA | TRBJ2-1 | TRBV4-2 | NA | TGTGCCAGCAGCCAAGGTATGGGCGTTTCCTACAATGAGCAGTTCTTC | CASSQGMGVSYNEQFF
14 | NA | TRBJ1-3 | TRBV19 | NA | TGTGCCAGTAGCCAGGATCATTGGGGAAACACCATATATTTT | CASSQDHWGNTIYF
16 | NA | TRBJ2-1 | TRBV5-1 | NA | TGCGCCAGCAGCTTGGCCGGGACTGGAAACTACAATGAGCAGTTCTTC | CASSLAGTGNYNEQFF
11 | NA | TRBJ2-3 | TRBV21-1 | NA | TGTGCCAGCAAGACCGGGGGTACGCAGTATTTT | CASKTGGTQYF
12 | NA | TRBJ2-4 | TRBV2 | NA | TGTGCCAGCACTAGGACTGTAGGCATTCAGTACTTC | CASTRTVGIQYF
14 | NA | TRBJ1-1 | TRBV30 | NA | TGTGCCTGGAGTGCTCGTCGGGGAAAGACTGAAGCTTTCTTT | CAWSARRGKTEAFF
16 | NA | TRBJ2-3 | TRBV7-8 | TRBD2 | TGTGCCAGCATTGGGTTAGCGGGAGGGCTCGCAGATACGCAGTATTTT | CASIGLAGGLADTQYF